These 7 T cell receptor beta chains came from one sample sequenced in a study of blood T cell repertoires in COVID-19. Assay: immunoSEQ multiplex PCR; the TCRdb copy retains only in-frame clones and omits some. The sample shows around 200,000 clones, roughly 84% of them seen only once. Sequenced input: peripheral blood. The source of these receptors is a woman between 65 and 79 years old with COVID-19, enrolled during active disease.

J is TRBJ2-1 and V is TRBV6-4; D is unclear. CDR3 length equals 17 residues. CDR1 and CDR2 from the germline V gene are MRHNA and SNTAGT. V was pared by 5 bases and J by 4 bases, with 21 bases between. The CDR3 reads CASSRETPGRWYNEQFF. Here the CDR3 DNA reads TGTGCCAGCAGTAGAGAGACCCCGGGTCGATGGTACAATGAGCAGTTCTTC.

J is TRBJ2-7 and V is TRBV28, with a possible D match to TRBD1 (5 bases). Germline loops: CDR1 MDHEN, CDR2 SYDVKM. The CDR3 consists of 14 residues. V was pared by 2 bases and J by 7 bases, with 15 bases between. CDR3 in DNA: TGTGCCAGCAGTTTAGGTAGGGGCGGTGGGGAGCAGTACTTC. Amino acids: CASSLGRGGGEQYF.

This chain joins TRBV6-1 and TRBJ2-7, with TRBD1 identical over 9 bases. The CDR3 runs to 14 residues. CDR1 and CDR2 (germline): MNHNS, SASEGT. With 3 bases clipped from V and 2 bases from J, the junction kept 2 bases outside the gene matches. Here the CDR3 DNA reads TGTGCCAGCAGTGAGAGGACAGGGGCCTACGAGCAGTACGTC. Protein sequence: CASSERTGAYEQYV.

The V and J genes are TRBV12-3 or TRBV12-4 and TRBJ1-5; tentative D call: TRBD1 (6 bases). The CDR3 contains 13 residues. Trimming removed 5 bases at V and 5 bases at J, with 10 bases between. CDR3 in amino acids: CASSKSGDQPQHF. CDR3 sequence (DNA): TGTGCCAGCAGTAAATCAGGGGATCAGCCCCAGCATTTT.

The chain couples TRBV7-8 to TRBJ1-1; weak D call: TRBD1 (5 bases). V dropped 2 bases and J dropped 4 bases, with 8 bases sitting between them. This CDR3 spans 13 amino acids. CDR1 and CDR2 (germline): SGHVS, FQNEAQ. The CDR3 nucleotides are TGTGCCAGCAGCTTATCACAGGTCACTGAAGCTTTCTTT. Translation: CASSLSQVTEAFF.

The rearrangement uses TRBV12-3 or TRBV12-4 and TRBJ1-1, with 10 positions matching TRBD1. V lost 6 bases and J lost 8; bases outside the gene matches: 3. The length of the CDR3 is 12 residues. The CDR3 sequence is CASSQTGGEAFF. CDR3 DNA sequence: TGTGCCAGCAGCCAGACAGGGGGCGAAGCTTTCTTT.

CDR3: CASSYRNSPLHF. Here the CDR3 DNA reads TGTGCCAGCAGCTACCGGAATTCACCCCTCCACTTT. The V and J genes are TRBV6-5 and TRBJ1-6; the D is unclear. V was pared by 6 bases and J by 7 bases, with 7 bases between. CDR3 length equals 12 residues. The V gene's germline CDR1 is MNHEY and CDR2 SVGAGI.